This paragraph reports one TCR beta chain. Produced via immunoSEQ multiplex PCR; TCRdb's table is partial and in-frame only. The sample records some 400,000 clones, about 87% being singletons. The sample belongs to a study of blood T cell repertoires in COVID-19. V was shortened by 4 bases and J by 8 bases, with 15 bases between the two germline ends. In germline, CDR1 is SGHTA, CDR2 FQGNSA. The CDR3 extends over 14 amino acids. Sequencing was carried out using PBMCs or T cells enriched from blood (not recorded which). The chain employs TRBV7-2 and TRBJ1-3, with a weak D call TRBD1 (6 bases). The TCR comes from a man under 40 who had recovered from COVID-19. The CDR3 here is CASSSGEGGYTIYF. DNA of the CDR3: TGTGCCAGCAGCTCAGGGGAAGGCGGATACACCATATATTTT.